Detailed here is one T cell receptor (beta chain). Trimming took 2 bases from V and 6 from J; bases not matched to a gene: 8. Germline CDR1 and CDR2: SGHNT and YYREEE (reference sequence). The CDR3 runs to 16 residues. This sample is drawn from a study of T cell changes during pregnancy in multiple sclerosis. Clones were read by immunoSEQ multiplex PCR, and TCRdb kept only the in-frame ones, dropping some. This table has about 48,000 clones, 88% appearing once. This chain uses TRBV5-4 with TRBJ2-2; 9 nucleotides line up with TRBD1. This TCR came from a female donor with multiple sclerosis, enrolled in a pregnancy study. This specimen consisted of CD4+ T cells from peripheral blood mononuclear cells, obtained in the second trimester of pregnancy. Written as DNA, the CDR3 is TGTGCCAGCAGCTTTCCGGGACAGGGTTCGTCCGGGGAGCTGTTTTTT. It is translated as CASSFPGQGSSGELFF.